This TCR beta chain originates from a study of cytomegalovirus exposure and HLA in healthy donors. Germline V gives CDR1 MNHEY, CDR2 SVGAGI. This CDR3 has 13 amino acids. Trimming took 11 bases from V and 0 from J, leaving 14 bases between them. Clones were sequenced by immunoSEQ multiplex PCR, and TCRdb holds only the in-frame ones, with some missing. The top ten clones hold about 2.7% of a sample with a few hundred thousand clones, about 86% of them seen once. This clone was detected a few times. The genes are TRBV6-5 and TRBJ2-7, with a possible D match to TRBD2 (6 bases). The specimen was PBMCs. The source of this sequence is a young woman in good health and CMV-seronegative. CDR3 DNA: TGTGCCGTTTTAGCGGCGTCCTCCTACGAGCAGTACTTC. It encodes CAVLAASSYEQYF.